These 21 T cell receptor beta chains were all obtained from the same sample, sequenced in a study of CD8 T cells in Susac syndrome. Random-hexamer reverse transcription was applied to roughly 0.45 to 1 ug RNA. TCRdb independently ran MiXCR on the immunoSEQ multiplex PCR reads; one entry per CDR3 protein. The sample yields roughly 200,000 distinct CDR3 sequences, 85% to 95% seen once. Sample: CD4+ T cells from PBMCs. These receptors came from a human donor with Susac syndrome.

The rearrangement links TRBV3-1 to TRBJ2-3, with D unresolved. This CDR3 is 16 amino acids long. The V gene's germline CDR1 is LGHDT and CDR2 YNNKEL (reference sequence). V gave up 3 bases and J gave up 4 bases, with 17 bases separating them. CDR3 DNA: TGTGCCAGCAGCCAGTACAGTAGAAAAGAGGCAGATACGCAGTATTTT. Translation gives CASSQYSRKEADTQYF.

J is TRBJ2-4 and V is TRBV30; maybe TRBD2 (6 bases). Germline CDR1 GTSNPN, CDR2 SVGIG (reference sequence). CDR3 length equals 15 residues. CDR3: CAHDGRDLAKNIQYF. CDR3 bases: TGTGCTCACGACGGCAGGGACTTAGCCAAAAACATTCAGTACTTC.

The chain joins TRBV4-2 to TRBJ2-3; D remains unclear. V was cut by 0 bases and J by 0 bases, with 22 bases left in between. This CDR3 comprises 20 residues. Per the germline V gene, CDR1 is LGHNA and CDR2 is YNFKEQ. Here the CDR3 DNA reads TGTGCCAGCAGCCAAGATTTCGGCGGCAGAAGATATTCTAGCACAGATACGCAGTATTTT. This gives the protein CASSQDFGGRRYSSTDTQYF.

This chain joins TRBV6-1 and TRBJ2-7; 7 bases match TRBD1. The CDR3 length is 15 residues. Germline-derived CDR1 and CDR2 are MNHNS and SASEGT. The ends lost 6 bases at V and 7 bases at J; junction bases unmatched: 15. CDR3 in DNA: TGTGCCAGCAGCCCCCCGTATAAGGGGGCAGGGGAGCAGTACTTC. As protein: CASSPPYKGAGEQYF.

V is TRBV4-2 and J is TRBJ1-2, with D possibly TRBD1 on 5 matching bases. Germline V gene sequence: CDR1 LGHNA, CDR2 YNFKEQ. The CDR3 extends over 15 amino acids. V lost 1 base and J 4 bases, leaving 13 bases between the germline ends. CDR3 nucleotide sequence: TGTGCCAGCAGCCAAGGGGGGTCGCGCCTCTATGGCTACACCTTC. This translates into CASSQGGSRLYGYTF.

This sequence joins TRBV5-1 and TRBJ2-1; 10 bases align to TRBD2. CDR3 length: 16 residues. Trimming cost V 1 base and J 7 bases; bases outside gene matches: 8. Germline V gene data show CDR1 as SGHRS and CDR2 as YFSETQ. This CDR3 reads CASSLLSSGRTNEQFF. The CDR3 region has the DNA TGCGCCAGCAGCTTGCTCTCTAGCGGGAGAACTAATGAGCAGTTCTTC.

This chain uses TRBV7-2 with TRBJ1-5; D may be TRBD1 (5 bases). The CDR3 runs to 16 residues. Germline-derived CDR1 and CDR2 are SGHTA and FQGNSA. Trimming took off 0 bases at V and 3 bases at J, with 12 bases between the two ends. The CDR3 is CASSLAGGANNQPQHF. The CDR3 DNA is TGTGCCAGCAGCTTAGCGGGAGGGGCGAACAATCAGCCCCAGCATTTT.

The chain couples TRBV12-3 or TRBV12-4 to TRBJ1-1, with 7 bases lining up with TRBD1. The CDR3 extends over 13 amino acids. The V segment lost 10 bases and the J segment 3 bases; nucleotides outside the gene matches: 8. The CDR3 reads CATREGADTEAFF. The DNA for the CDR3 is TGTGCCACCCGGGAGGGGGCCGACACTGAAGCTTTCTTT.

The J gene is TRBJ2-2, the V gene TRBV4-3; no firm D call. Germline V gives CDR1 LGHNA, CDR2 YSLEER. The CDR3 sequence is 15 residues long. Trimming cost V 0 bases and J 1 base, with 6 bases left between them. This CDR3 reads CASSQEPWNTGELFF. CDR3 bases: TGCGCCAGCAGCCAAGAGCCATGGAACACCGGGGAGCTGTTTTTT.

J is TRBJ1-2 and V is TRBV27, with D perhaps TRBD1 (5 bases). Trimming left V 3 bases short and J 0 bases short, with 5 bases between. The CDR3 totals 13 residues. Germline V gene data show CDR1 as MNHEY and CDR2 as SMNVEV (reference sequence). The CDR3 DNA follows: TGTGCCAGCAGTTTGGGGCCTAACTATGGCTACACCTTC. It encodes CASSLGPNYGYTF.

This chain links TRBV20-1 with TRBJ2-1, with 14 bases matching TRBD2. Germline assignment: CDR1 DFQATT and CDR2 SNEGSKA (reference sequence). V was pared by 1 base and J by 8 bases, with 4 bases of the junction left unmatched. The CDR3 loop spans 15 amino acids. CDR3 bases: TGCAGTGCTAGAGCGACTAGCGGGGGGGCCTATGAGCAGTTCTTC. Amino acids: CSARATSGGAYEQFF.

The gene calls are TRBV7-3 and TRBJ2-1; 10 positions match TRBD2. This CDR3 has 15 residues. Germline lookup yields CDR1 SGHTA and CDR2 FQGTGA. V gave up 5 bases and J gave up 5 bases; unmatched junction bases: 6. CDR3 sequence (DNA): TGTGCCAGCAGCCTAAGCGGGGGGGCCCACAATGAGCAGTTCTTC. This gives the protein CASSLSGGAHNEQFF.

The chain is built from TRBV20-1 and TRBJ1-5; the D is unclear. Trimming left V 6 bases short and J 2 bases short, with 17 bases between. The germline V gene encodes CDR1 DFQATT and CDR2 SNEGSKA (reference sequence). The CDR3 covers 15 residues. The CDR3: CSAPPSRLGNQPQHF. The CDR3 bases are TGCAGTGCCCCCCCGTCTCGGTTGGGCAATCAGCCCCAGCATTTT.

CDR3: CASRTARGGTEAFF. CDR3 nucleotides: TGTGCCAGCCGAACCGCCAGGGGAGGCACTGAAGCTTTCTTT. The chain couples TRBV2 to TRBJ1-1, with D perhaps TRBD1 (6 bases). Germline V gives CDR1 SNHLY, CDR2 FYNNEI. This CDR3 spans 14 amino acids. V shed 8 bases and J shed 4 bases, with 17 bases lying between them.

This clonotype showed up just once. The chain couples TRBV20-1 to TRBJ2-2; D is perhaps TRBD2 (6 bases). Germline CDR1 reads DFQATT; CDR2 reads SNEGSKA (reference sequence). The CDR3 consists of 14 residues. Trimming took 8 bases from V and 4 from J, leaving 17 bases between them. The CDR3 region has the DNA TGCAGTTCGGGGCCTTTAGCGGTCACCGGGGAGCTGTTTTTT. The encoded protein is CSSGPLAVTGELFF.

This clonotype came up once. The chain uses TRBV9 and TRBJ2-5; possibly TRBD2 for D (6 bases). CDR3 length: 15 residues. V gave up 4 bases and J gave up 9 bases, with 22 bases separating them. Germline V gene sequence: CDR1 SGDLS, CDR2 YYNGEE. CDR3 in amino acids: CASSLRVGGEGAQYF. The CDR3 coding sequence is TGTGCCAGCAGCCTCCGCGTCGGCGGGGAAGGGGCCCAGTACTTC.

The chain recombines TRBV5-1 with TRBJ2-7, with a weak D call TRBD2 (7 bases). Trimming removed 0 bases at V and 0 bases at J, with 10 bases between. The CDR3 loop spans 15 amino acids. Germline values: CDR1 SGHRS, CDR2 YFSETQ. CDR3 in amino acids: CASSLAAGASYEQYF. The CDR3 coding sequence is TGCGCCAGCAGCTTGGCGGCGGGGGCCTCCTACGAGCAGTACTTC. The whole variable domain, filled in from reference TRBV5-1 and TRBJ2-7, reads KAGVTQTPRYLIKTRGQQVTLSCSPISGHRSVSWYQQTPGQGLQFLFEYFSETQRNKGNFPGRFSGRQFSNSRSEMNVSTLELGDSALYLCASSLAAGASYEQYFGPGTRLTVT.

The chain has TRBV20-1 and TRBJ2-7; D remains unclear. Germline CDR1 reads DFQATT; CDR2 reads SNEGSKA (reference sequence). The CDR3 contains 11 residues. Trimming removed 7 bases from V and 4 bases from J, with 11 bases in between. CDR3 nucleotide sequence: TGCAGTGGTCTTTTGGGGTACGAGCAGTACTTC. Its protein is CSGLLGYEQYF.

V gene TRBV20-1 combines with J gene TRBJ1-1; D unresolved. Trimming shortened V by 0 bases and J by 0 bases, and 8 bases separated the two germline ends. The CDR3 runs to 14 residues. The germline gives CDR1 DFQATT, CDR2 SNEGSKA (reference sequence). CDR3 sequence reads: CSARDQAMNTEAFF. Here the CDR3 DNA reads TGCAGTGCTAGAGATCAGGCGATGAACACTGAAGCTTTCTTT.

The chain's CDR3 is CASSYGTENTEAFF. CDR3 DNA: TGTGCCAGCAGTTACGGGACAGAGAACACTGAAGCTTTCTTT. The chain employs TRBV6-5 and TRBJ1-1; 7 bases match TRBD1. The CDR3 contains 14 residues. The V gene end was trimmed by 2 bases and the J gene end by 1 base; junction bases not matched to a gene: 1. The germline gives CDR1 MNHEY, CDR2 SVGAGI.

This chain joins TRBV5-1 and TRBJ1-6; no reliable D call. Trimming pared 2 bases from V and 7 bases from J, leaving 13 bases between. This CDR3 contains 15 residues. The V gene's germline CDR1 is SGHRS and CDR2 YFSETQ. Written as DNA, the CDR3 is TGCGCCAGCAGCTTATCAGGCGGAGGGAATTCACCCCTCCACTTT. It is translated as CASSLSGGGNSPLHF.